This TCR beta chain was recorded in a study of T cells after yellow fever vaccination. Study overall: Libraries from low-cell-number fractions were prepared with the SMART-Seq v4 Ultra Low Input RNA kit. Findings of the study overall: Relatively few clonotypes were ones that appeared in both CD4 and CD8 compartments.

This clonotype was seen ten or more times. Its target is unknown. Conversion of TCR transcripts into cDNA relied on 5'RACE template switching, which added a universal primer site and UMIs. MiXCR was run by TCRdb on the 5' RACE reads, yielding one entry per CDR3 protein. Of approximately 250,000 distinct CDR3 sequences listed, roughly 3.7% are singletons. Here the sequenced sample was PBMCs, taken 15 days after the yellow fever booster vaccination. This clonotype was sampled from a young man who received the YFV17D yellow fever vaccine.

As DNA, the CDR3 is TGTGCCAGCAGCCCCCAGGTCGGGTCGAACACCGGGGAGCTGTTTTTT. It is translated as CASSPQVGSNTGELFF. This chain connects TRBV7-2 to TRBJ2-2; D is undetermined. Trimming stripped 5 bases from V and 0 bases from J, with 13 bases between. Germline lookup yields CDR1 SGHTA and CDR2 FQGNSA. The CDR3 consists of 16 residues.